These T cell receptor beta chains were read from a single sample in a study of blood T cell repertoires in COVID-19. Assay used: immunoSEQ multiplex PCR; TCRdb lists only in-frame clones, some missing. The data contain more than 250,000 clones, 88% of them seen just once; the ten biggest clones take up around 0.7%. Sequenced material: peripheral blood. Source of these receptors: a human donor in a cohort sampled during active COVID-19. CDR3s include the opening cysteine and the closing phenylalanine or tryptophan. The D gene is left open where the match is weak. Size values are once, few and many counts, or a class for expanded clones, and some rows have none.

J gene,V gene,D gene,clone size,CDR3 protein,CDR3 DNA
TRBJ1-1,TRBV21-1,.,.,CASSVQSPAFF,TGTGCCAGCAGCGTACAGTCTCCAGCTTTCTTT
TRBJ1-1,TRBV6-5,.,.,CASRIRMNTEAFF,TGTGCCAGCAGAATCCGTATGAACACTGAAGCTTTCTTT
TRBJ1-4,TRBV19,TRBD1,once,CASNTGTGDYNEKLFF,TGTGCCAGTAACACCGGGACAGGGGACTATAATGAAAAACTGTTTTTT
TRBJ1-1,TRBV19,.,.,CASSIPGRDTEAFF,TGTGCCAGTAGTATACCAGGCAGGGACACTGAAGCTTTCTTT
TRBJ2-7,TRBV7-2,TRBD2,.,CASSTGTIPYEQYF,TGTGCCAGCAGTACCGGGACTATCCCCTACGAGCAGTACTTC
TRBJ1-2,TRBV19,TRBD1,once,CASSQRQGNYGYTF,TGTGCCAGTAGTCAGCGACAGGGAAACTATGGCTACACCTTC
TRBJ2-1,TRBV7-2,TRBD2,.,CASSLVRTSGLSYNEQFF,TGTGCCAGCAGCTTAGTTCGGACTAGCGGACTCTCCTACAATGAGCAGTTCTTC
TRBJ1-2,TRBV6-5,TRBD1,.,CASVYRGRYGYTF,TGTGCCAGCGTCTACAGGGGCAGGTATGGCTACACCTTC
TRBJ2-5,TRBV13,TRBD2,.,CASSSRASGVGETQYF,TGTGCCAGCAGCTCTAGGGCTAGCGGGGTTGGGGAGACCCAGTACTTC
TRBJ1-1,TRBV13,.,.,CASSFPGGVIDTEAFF,TGTGCCAGCAGCTTCCCAGGCGGGGTAATAGACACTGAAGCTTTCTTT
TRBJ1-4,TRBV5-1,TRBD1,.,CASSLVQGAREKLFF,TGCGCCAGCAGCTTGGTGCAGGGGGCGCGGGAAAAACTGTTTTTT
TRBJ2-1,TRBV30,TRBD2,.,CAWSDPGLAGLEQFF,TGTGCCTGGAGTGATCCGGGACTAGCGGGACTCGAGCAGTTCTTC
TRBJ2-7,TRBV4-2,TRBD1,.,CASSQDRVGTGVHEQYF,TGTGCCAGCAGCCAAGATAGGGTGGGGACAGGGGTCCACGAGCAGTACTTC
TRBJ1-5,TRBV19,.,.,CASSGPTPEPQHF,TGTGCCAGTAGTGGCCCAACGCCAGAGCCCCAGCATTTT
TRBJ2-7,TRBV29-1,.,.,CSAEAGPSYEQYF,TGCAGCGCGGAGGCGGGGCCCTCCTACGAGCAGTACTTC
TRBJ1-3,TRBV27,.,.,CASSLRGGNTIYF,TGTGCCAGCAGCCTCCGGGGTGGAAACACCATATATTTT
TRBJ2-5,TRBV24-1,.,.,CATSDMLETQYF,TGTGCCACCAGTGACATGTTGGAGACCCAGTACTTC
TRBJ1-2,TRBV12-5,TRBD1,.,CASGLRSPGTGAYGYTF,TGTGCTAGTGGTTTGCGGTCCCCCGGGACAGGGGCCTATGGCTACACCTTC
TRBJ2-7,TRBV9,TRBD2,.,CASSLAGGPYEQYF,TGTGCCAGCAGCCTAGCGGGAGGGCCCTACGAGCAGTACTTC
TRBJ2-7,TRBV20-1,.,.,CSARSYEQYF,TGCAGTGCTCGGTCCTACGAGCAGTACTTC
TRBJ1-1,TRBV25-1,.,once,CASSDFGAGKSEAFF,TGTGCCAGCAGTGATTTTGGGGCAGGGAAGTCTGAAGCTTTCTTT
TRBJ2-3,TRBV3-1/TRBV3-2,TRBD1,.,CASSPLQGTKDTQYF,TGTGCCAGCAGCCCTTTACAGGGGACCAAAGATACGCAGTATTTT
TRBJ2-7,TRBV5-1,.,.,CASSFVIAANYEQYF,TGCGCCAGCAGCTTCGTAATAGCGGCAAATTACGAGCAGTACTTC
TRBJ1-2,TRBV6-5,TRBD1,.,CASSSQGYYGYTF,TGTGCCAGCAGTTCACAGGGGTACTATGGCTACACCTTC
TRBJ1-1,TRBV6-5,.,.,CASRTDSEAFF,TGTGCCAGCAGAACCGACAGTGAAGCTTTCTTT
TRBJ2-7,TRBV30,.,.,CAAEAEIYEQYF,TGTGCCGCCGAAGCGGAGATATACGAGCAGTACTTC
TRBJ2-7,TRBV28,TRBD2,once,CASSPGLVSYEQYF,TGTGCCAGCAGTCCGGGACTAGTGAGTTACGAGCAGTACTTC
TRBJ2-7,TRBV6-5,.,.,CASSYSASFPTYEQYF,TGTGCCAGCAGTTACTCAGCTAGCTTCCCTACCTACGAGCAGTACTTC
TRBJ2-2,TRBV4-3,TRBD2,.,CASSQSTSGRATGELFF,TGCGCCAGCAGCCAATCGACTAGCGGGAGGGCCACCGGGGAGCTGTTTTTT
TRBJ1-4,TRBV6-6,.,few,CASSYRSQEKLFF,TGTGCCAGCAGTTACAGATCACAAGAAAAACTGTTTTTT
TRBJ2-7,TRBV6-6,TRBD2,.,CASSQPGLAGGVYEQYF,TGTGCCAGCAGTCAACCGGGACTAGCGGGAGGGGTTTACGAGCAGTACTTC
TRBJ2-7,TRBV10-3,.,.,CAIRPGLPYEQYF,TGTGCCATCAGGCCGGGACTTCCCTACGAGCAGTACTTC
TRBJ2-2,TRBV7-9,.,.,CASSPRSGGNTGELFF,TGTGCCAGCAGCCCGAGGTCCGGGGGGAACACCGGGGAGCTGTTTTTT
TRBJ1-1,TRBV18,TRBD1,.,CASSPGQALNTEAFF,TGTGCCAGCTCACCCGGACAGGCCTTGAACACTGAAGCTTTCTTT
TRBJ2-5,TRBV7-2,TRBD1,.,CASSDPTGGMETQYF,TGTGCCAGCAGCGACCCGACAGGGGGCATGGAGACCCAGTACTTC
TRBJ1-2,TRBV5-1,.,.,CASSLGHPRDGYTF,TGCGCCAGCAGCTTGGGCCACCCCCGGGATGGCTACACCTTC
TRBJ2-7,TRBV11-2,.,.,CASSAGDFPAAVEQYF,TGTGCCAGCAGCGCCGGGGACTTCCCGGCCGCGGTCGAGCAGTACTTC
TRBJ2-5,TRBV7-2,TRBD2,.,CASSPTTSGSSGSYF,TGTGCCAGCAGCCCGACGACTAGCGGGAGCTCGGGGTCGTACTTC
TRBJ2-6,TRBV5-3,TRBD1,.,CARSGAGTGSSGANVLTF,TGTGCCAGAAGCGGGGCGGGGACAGGGTCATCTGGGGCCAACGTCCTGACTTTC
TRBJ2-7,TRBV2,TRBD2,.,CASSESTSGNVYEQYF,TGTGCCAGCAGTGAATCGACTAGCGGGAATGTCTACGAGCAGTACTTC
TRBJ2-7,TRBV29-1,TRBD1,.,CSASPGQGAREQYF,TGCAGCGCGTCTCCGGGACAGGGGGCTCGCGAGCAGTACTTC
TRBJ2-7,TRBV19,TRBD1,.,CASSIPSRAGGYEQYF,TGTGCCAGTAGTATCCCCTCGAGGGCAGGGGGCTACGAGCAGTACTTC
TRBJ1-4,TRBV27,TRBD1,.,CASSRTGGNEKLFF,TGTGCCAGCAGTCGGACAGGGGGTAATGAAAAACTGTTTTTT
TRBJ1-2,TRBV10-3,.,.,CAITGENYGYTF,TGTGCCATCACCGGGGAAAACTATGGCTACACCTTC
TRBJ1-3,TRBV7-8,.,.,CASSLGVSRAGNTIYF,TGTGCCAGCAGCTTAGGGGTCTCCAGGGCTGGAAACACCATATATTTT
TRBJ1-4,TRBV30,.,.,CAWSVGSHFNEKLFF,TGTGCCTGGAGTGTGGGCAGCCACTTTAATGAAAAACTGTTTTTT
TRBJ1-4,TRBV30,.,.,CAWTVGGEKLFF,TGTGCCTGGACAGTAGGGGGTGAAAAACTGTTTTTT